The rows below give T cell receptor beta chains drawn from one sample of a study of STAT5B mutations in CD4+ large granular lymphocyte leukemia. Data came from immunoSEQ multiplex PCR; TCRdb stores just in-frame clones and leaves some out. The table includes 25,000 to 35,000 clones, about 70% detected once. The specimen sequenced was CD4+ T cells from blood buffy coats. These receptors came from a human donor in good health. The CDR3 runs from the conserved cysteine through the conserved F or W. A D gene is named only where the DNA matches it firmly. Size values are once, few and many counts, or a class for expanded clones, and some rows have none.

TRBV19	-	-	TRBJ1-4	CASSWAGMLFF	TGTGCCAGTAGTTGGGCAGGGATGCTGTTTTTT
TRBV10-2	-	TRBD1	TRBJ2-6	CASSTTGTGANVLTF	TGCGCCAGCAGTACGACAGGGACTGGGGCCAACGTCCTGACTTTC
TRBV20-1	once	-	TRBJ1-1	CSARPPDGAFF	TGCAGTGCTAGACCTCCCGACGGGGCTTTCTTT
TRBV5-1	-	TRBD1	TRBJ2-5	CASSPLPGQGGETQYF	TGCGCCAGCAGCCCCCTTCCGGGACAGGGAGGAGAGACCCAGTACTTC
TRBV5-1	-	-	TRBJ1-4	CASSLDEGSGYEKLFF	TGCGCCAGCAGCTTGGATGAGGGTTCTGGTTATGAAAAACTGTTTTTT
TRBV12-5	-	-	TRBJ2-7	CASGPRTAVDEQYF	TGTGCTAGTGGTCCTCGAACAGCGGTGGACGAGCAGTACTTC
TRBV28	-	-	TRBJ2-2	CASSLGQDTGELFF	TGTGCCAGCTCCCTGGGGCAGGATACCGGGGAGCTGTTTTTT
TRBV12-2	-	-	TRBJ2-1	CASRSKTLKPNNEQFF	TGTGCAAGTCGCTCGAAGACCCTTAAACCGAACAATGAGCAGTTCTTC
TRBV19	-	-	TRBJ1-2	CASRAVPPNYGYTF	TGTGCCAGTAGGGCGGTTCCACCTAACTATGGCTACACCTTC
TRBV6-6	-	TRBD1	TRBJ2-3	CASSRTGPSTDTQYF	TGTGCCAGCAGCAGGACAGGGCCTAGCACAGATACGCAGTATTTT
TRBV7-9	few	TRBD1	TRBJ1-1	CASPRGTGSTEAFF	TGTGCCAGCCCCCGCGGGACAGGTTCCACTGAAGCTTTCTTT
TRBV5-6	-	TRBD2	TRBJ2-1	CASSLLAGVVFNEQFF	TGTGCCAGCAGCTTGCTAGCGGGAGTCGTTTTCAATGAGCAGTTCTTC
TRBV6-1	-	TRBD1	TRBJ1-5	CASSLDRVNQPQHF	TGTGCCAGCAGTTTGGACAGGGTCAATCAGCCCCAGCATTTT
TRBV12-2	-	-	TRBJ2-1	CASRLGELAGVQCNEQFF	TGTGCAAGTCGCTTAGGGGAACTAGCGGGAGTTCAATGCAATGAGCAGTTCTTC
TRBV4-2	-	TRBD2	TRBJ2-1	CASSQEVLAGVNEQFF	TGTGCCAGCAGCCAAGAGGTTCTAGCGGGAGTTAATGAGCAGTTCTTC
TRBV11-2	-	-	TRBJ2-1	CASSLGMGRQFF	TGTGCCAGCAGCTTAGGTATGGGACGGCAGTTCTTC
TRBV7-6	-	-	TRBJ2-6	CASSLAGSGANVLTF	TGTGCCAGCAGCTTAGCGGGTTCTGGGGCCAACGTCCTGACTTTC
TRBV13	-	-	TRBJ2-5	CASSSSRGTQYF	TGTGCCAGCAGCTCCAGTCGGGGGACCCAGTACTTC
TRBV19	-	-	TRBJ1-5	CASSIRPRDSNQPQHF	TGTGCCAGTAGTATACGTCCCAGAGATAGCAATCAGCCCCAGCATTTT
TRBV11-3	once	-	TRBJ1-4	CASSLYKEKLFF	TGTGCCAGCAGCCTCTATAAGGAAAAACTGTTTTTT
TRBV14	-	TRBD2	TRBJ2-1	CASSQEGGGRGIVGSYNEQFF	TGTGCCAGCAGCCAAGAGGGAGGCGGGAGGGGTATTGTTGGCTCCTACAATGAGCAGTTCTTC
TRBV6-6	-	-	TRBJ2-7	CASSSGLLQSYEQYF	TGTGCCAGCAGTTCCGGACTCCTACAATCCTACGAGCAGTACTTC
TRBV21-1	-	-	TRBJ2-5	CASSNLGQPPGTQYF	TGTGCCAGCAGCAATCTGGGACAGCCCCCTGGGACCCAGTACTTC
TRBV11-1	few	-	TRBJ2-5	CASSLPRVAVQETQYF	TGTGCCAGCAGCTTACCCAGGGTAGCGGTACAAGAGACCCAGTACTTC
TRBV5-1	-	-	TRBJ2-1	CASSLYQGESNEQFF	TGCGCCAGCAGCTTGTACCAGGGCGAATCCAATGAGCAGTTCTTC
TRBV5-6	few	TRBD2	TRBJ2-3	CASSLAGGSSTDTQYF	TGTGCCAGCAGCTTGGCGGGGGGATCTAGCACAGATACGCAGTATTTT
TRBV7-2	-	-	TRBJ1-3	CASSLGPSGDTIYF	TGTGCCAGCAGCTTAGGGCCCTCGGGGGACACCATATATTTT
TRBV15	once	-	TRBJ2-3	CATSRDSLASVTDTQYF	TGTGCCACCAGCAGAGACTCCCTAGCGAGCGTTACAGATACGCAGTATTTT
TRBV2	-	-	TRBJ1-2	CASSEFRPRKGGYTF	TGTGCCAGCAGTGAATTCCGGCCCCGAAAAGGCGGCTACACCTTC
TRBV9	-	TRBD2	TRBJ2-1	CASSEELAGPNEQFF	TGTGCCAGCAGCGAAGAACTAGCGGGACCAAATGAGCAGTTCTTC
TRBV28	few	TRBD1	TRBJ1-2	CASAVTGTGGGYTF	TGTGCCAGCGCCGTAACCGGGACAGGGGGTGGCTACACCTTC
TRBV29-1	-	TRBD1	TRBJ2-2	CSVDGQGIGELFF	TGCAGCGTTGACGGACAGGGTATCGGGGAGCTGTTTTTT
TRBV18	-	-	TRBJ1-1	CASSPSGKIAEAFF	TGTGCCAGCTCACCGTCAGGGAAGATTGCTGAAGCTTTCTTT
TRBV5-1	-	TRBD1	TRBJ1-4	CASSLPWGQGAPEKLFF	TGCGCCAGCAGCTTACCTTGGGGACAGGGGGCTCCTGAAAAACTGTTTTTT
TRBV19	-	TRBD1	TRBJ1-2	CASSTQTGDGYTF	TGTGCCAGTAGTACTCAAACAGGGGATGGCTACACCTTC
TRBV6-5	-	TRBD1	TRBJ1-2	CASSLDRENYGYTF	TGTGCCAGCAGTTTGGACAGGGAAAACTATGGCTACACCTTC
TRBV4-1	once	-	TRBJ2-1	CASSQDGGRTMFF	TGCGCCAGCAGCCAAGATGGGGGGAGGACCATGTTCTTC
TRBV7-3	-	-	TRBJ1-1	CASSLNSGGTEAFF	TGTGCCAGCAGCTTAAATAGCGGGGGCACTGAAGCTTTCTTT
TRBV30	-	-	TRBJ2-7	CAWMAETYEQYF	TGTGCCTGGATGGCTGAGACCTACGAGCAGTACTTC
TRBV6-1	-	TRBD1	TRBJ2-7	CASSMTGGDYEQYF	TGTGCCAGCAGCATGACAGGGGGGGACTACGAGCAGTACTTC
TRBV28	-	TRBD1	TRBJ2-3	CASSLRTGVTDTQYF	TGTGCCAGCAGCCTAAGGACAGGTGTCACAGATACGCAGTATTTT
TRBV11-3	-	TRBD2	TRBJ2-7	CASSLEASGPYEQYF	TGTGCCAGCAGCTTAGAGGCTAGCGGACCCTACGAGCAGTACTTC
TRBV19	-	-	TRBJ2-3	CASSSYSTDTQYF	TGTGCCAGTAGTTCCTACAGCACAGATACGCAGTATTTT
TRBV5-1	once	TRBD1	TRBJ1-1	CASSFRTGNTEAFF	TGCGCCAGCAGCTTCAGGACAGGGAACACTGAAGCTTTCTTT
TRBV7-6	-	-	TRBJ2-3	CASSFEGGGSTDTQYF	TGTGCCAGCAGCTTCGAAGGGGGTGGGAGCACAGATACGCAGTATTTT
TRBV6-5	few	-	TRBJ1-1	CASKFNRANTEAFF	TGTGCCAGCAAATTTAACAGGGCGAACACTGAAGCTTTCTTT
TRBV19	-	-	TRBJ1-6	CASTVGRAYHNSPLHF	TGTGCCAGTACCGTCGGCAGGGCCTACCATAATTCACCCCTCCACTTT
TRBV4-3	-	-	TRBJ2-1	CASSQRLFNEQFF	TGCGCCAGCAGCCAACGGTTATTCAATGAGCAGTTCTTC
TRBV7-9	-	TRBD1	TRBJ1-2	CASSHNPGTGENGYTF	TGTGCCAGCAGCCACAATCCCGGGACAGGGGAAAATGGCTACACCTTC
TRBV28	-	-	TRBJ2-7	CASRRTPGLSSGEQYF	TGTGCCAGCAGACGGACGCCGGGACTCTCCTCCGGGGAGCAGTACTTC
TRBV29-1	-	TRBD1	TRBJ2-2	CSGWTGSTGELFF	TGCAGCGGCTGGACAGGTTCCACCGGGGAGCTGTTTTTT
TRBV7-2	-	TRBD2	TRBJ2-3	CASSRSVGGGARDTQYF	TGTGCCAGCAGCCGATCGGTGGGCGGGGGGGCTAGGGATACGCAGTATTTT
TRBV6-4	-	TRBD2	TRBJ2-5	CARRILAGMLETQYF	TGTGCCAGACGAATTCTAGCGGGAATGTTAGAGACCCAGTACTTC
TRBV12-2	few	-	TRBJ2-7	CASRLTNPGTGVSYEQYF	TGTGCAAGTCGCTTAACAAACCCCGGGACAGGGGTTTCGTACGAGCAGTACTTC
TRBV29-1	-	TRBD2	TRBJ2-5	CSVDTSGAETQYF	TGCAGCGTTGATACTAGCGGCGCAGAGACCCAGTACTTC
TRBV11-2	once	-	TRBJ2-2	CASSLDSVRTGELFF	TGTGCCAGCAGCTTGGACAGCGTTCGGACCGGGGAGCTGTTTTTT
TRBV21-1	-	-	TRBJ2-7	CASPRAGQPSYEQYF	TGTGCCAGCCCGAGGGCGGGACAGCCCTCCTACGAGCAGTACTTC
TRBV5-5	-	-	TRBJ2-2	CASSLEPRAGLGGELFF	TGTGCCAGCAGCTTGGAACCGCGGGCAGGCCTTGGCGGGGAGCTGTTTTTT